Following are 8 T cell receptor beta chains from one sample sequenced in a study of blood T cell repertoires in COVID-19. Repertoires were generated with immunoSEQ multiplex PCR, while TCRdb's copy carries only in-frame clones and drops some. Of some 150,000 clones in the sample, 65% to 85% were seen once. Sequences were obtained from peripheral blood. Receptors originate from a woman in her 50s with acute or convalescent COVID-19.

Here the CDR3 DNA reads TGTGCCAGCAGCCCGGAAATTAGGACAGATTACACAGATACGCAGTATTTT. It specifies CASSPEIRTDYTDTQYF. The chain joins TRBV5-4 to TRBJ2-3, with D perhaps TRBD1 (6 bases). Germline CDR1 is SGHNT and CDR2 is YYREEE (reference sequence). Trimming pared 4 bases from V and 2 bases from J, leaving 20 bases between. The CDR3 loop spans 17 amino acids.

This chain uses TRBV7-9 with TRBJ1-1; 7 positions match TRBD1. CDR1 SEHNR and CDR2 FQNEAQ come from the germline V gene (reference sequence). CDR3 size: 15 residues. After removal of 3 bases from V and 4 bases from J, the junction contained 8 bases not matched to a gene. DNA for the CDR3: TGTGCCAGCAGCTTCGGGACAGAGGTCGGCACTGAAGCTTTCTTT. It yields the protein CASSFGTEVGTEAFF.

The V call is TRBV10-3, the J call TRBJ1-4; D gene ambiguous. The V gene's germline CDR1 is ENHRY and CDR2 SYGVKD. The V and J ends lost 3 bases and 4 bases respectively, with 12 bases between them. There are 15 residues in the CDR3. The CDR3 spells CAISDGALGNEKLFF. CDR3 sequence (DNA): TGTGCCATCAGTGACGGAGCGCTTGGTAATGAAAAACTGTTTTTT.

The chain recombines TRBV11-2 with TRBJ1-6; D gene ambiguous. V shed 5 bases and J shed 12 bases, with 11 bases lying between them. The CDR3 has 12 residues. CDR1 is SGHAT and CDR2 is FQNNGV in the germline V gene. The CDR3 spells CASSRLQEPLHF. The CDR3 nucleotides read TGTGCCAGCAGCCGCCTCCAGGAACCCCTCCACTTT.

The gene calls are TRBV29-1 and TRBJ2-7, with 8 bases aligning to TRBD2. Per germline, CDR1 SQVTM and CDR2 ANQGSEA. V lost 6 bases and J lost 3; bases outside the gene matches: 10. The CDR3 spans 14 residues. This chain's CDR3 is CSVGAGAEGYEQYF. The DNA of the CDR3 is TGCAGCGTGGGAGCGGGGGCGGAAGGCTACGAGCAGTACTTC.

The rearrangement uses TRBV12-3 or TRBV12-4 and TRBJ2-7, with a possible D match to TRBD1 (6 bases). The CDR3 consists of 13 residues. The V and J ends lost 6 bases and 3 bases respectively, with 12 bases between them. The CDR3 nucleotides are TGTGCCAGCAGCCGGGACACATTCTACGAGCAGTACTTC. Translation gives CASSRDTFYEQYF.

There are a few counts of this clone. CDR3 DNA sequence: TGTGCCAGCAGTTCGGGGGGGACCTCGCTTGGTTCTGGAAACACCATATATTTT. It yields the protein CASSSGGTSLGSGNTIYF. The V call is TRBV28, the J call TRBJ1-3; a possible D gene is TRBD1 (5 bases). V was cut by 4 bases and J by 1 base, with 20 bases left in between. The CDR3 runs 18 residues. Germline lookup yields CDR1 MDHEN and CDR2 SYDVKM.

The rearrangement links TRBV4-1 to TRBJ1-2; D not certain. CDR3 length equals 14 residues. V was shortened by 0 bases and J by 3 bases, with 8 bases between the two germline ends. Germline V CDR1 and CDR2: MGHRA, YSYEKL. The CDR3 DNA reads TGCGCCAGCAGCCAAGACACTTCTTACTATGGCTACACCTTC. It specifies CASSQDTSYYGYTF.